Listed below are T cell receptor beta chains from one sample, sequenced in a study of CD8 T cells in Susac syndrome. In TCRdb, the immunoSEQ multiplex PCR reads were re-called with MiXCR into one record per CDR3 protein. The data hold about 130,000 distinct CDR3 sequences, with about 90% observed a single time. The sample was CD8+ T cells from PBMCs. These receptors were taken from a human donor with multiple sclerosis. Both conserved end residues are part of each CDR3. The order of the fields is V gene, CDR3 length, J gene, clone size, D gene, CDR3 protein, CDR3 DNA. D genes are given only for firm matches. Clone size is stated in some rows and not others, as once, few, many or a class when expanded.

TRBV7-2	14	TRBJ2-7	NA	NA	CASSLWTGTYEQYF	TGTGCCAGCAGCTTATGGACGGGTACCTACGAGCAGTACTTC
TRBV3-1	15	TRBJ1-2	NA	NA	CASSQPGEGFYGYTF	TGTGCCAGCAGCCAGCCCGGTGAGGGCTTCTATGGCTACACCTTC
TRBV15	16	TRBJ2-7	NA	TRBD1	CATSSPGGTGVGEQYF	TGTGCCACCAGCTCACCCGGCGGGACAGGGGTGGGTGAGCAGTACTTC
TRBV13	14	TRBJ1-4	NA	NA	CASAAGGLREKLFF	TGTGCCAGCGCTGCGGGGGGGCTGAGGGAAAAACTGTTTTTT
TRBV29-1	11	TRBJ2-1	NA	NA	CSVGMENEQFF	TGCAGCGTTGGAATGGAAAATGAGCAGTTCTTC
TRBV4-3	15	TRBJ2-1	NA	TRBD2	CASSPLLSGRGEQFF	TGCGCCAGCAGCCCTTTACTTAGCGGGAGAGGTGAGCAGTTCTTC
TRBV4-2	19	TRBJ1-5	NA	TRBD1	CASSQADVVRGHSNQPQHF	TGTGCCAGCAGCCAGGCAGATGTGGTGAGGGGGCATAGCAATCAGCCCCAGCATTTT
TRBV13	15	TRBJ1-1	NA	TRBD1	CASSLTGTGGSEAFF	TGTGCCAGCAGCCTTACCGGGACAGGGGGGTCTGAAGCTTTCTTT
TRBV7-9	10	TRBJ2-2	NA	NA	CASWTGELFF	TGTGCCAGCTGGACCGGGGAGCTGTTTTTT
TRBV18	15	TRBJ2-5	NA	NA	CASSPPEGPEETQYF	TGTGCCAGCTCACCACCTGAGGGCCCGGAAGAGACCCAGTACTTC
TRBV2	10	TRBJ2-7	NA	NA	CASSNYEQYF	TGTGCCAGCAGTAACTACGAGCAGTACTTC
TRBV6-6	12	TRBJ1-5	few	NA	CASSYEGQPQHF	TGTGCCAGCAGTTACGAGGGTCAGCCCCAGCATTTT
TRBV4-1	15	TRBJ1-1	NA	NA	CASSQTETDNTEAFF	TGCGCCAGCAGCCAAACGGAGACAGACAACACTGAAGCTTTCTTT
TRBV27	14	TRBJ2-1	NA	NA	CASSPVLRLNEQFF	TGTGCCAGCAGTCCAGTGCTCCGGCTCAATGAGCAGTTCTTC
TRBV7-2	12	TRBJ2-7	NA	NA	CASSPAAYEQYF	TGTGCCAGCAGCCCAGCTGCCTACGAGCAGTACTTC
TRBV30	14	TRBJ2-5	NA	TRBD2	CAWSDGLAGETQYF	TGTGCCTGGAGTGATGGACTAGCGGGGGAGACCCAGTACTTC
TRBV5-6	16	TRBJ2-7	once	NA	CASTPGDRDYAYEQYF	TGTGCCAGCACCCCAGGGGACCGGGACTATGCCTACGAGCAGTACTTC
TRBV12-3/TRBV12-4	14	TRBJ2-7	few	NA	CASSPGLSSYEQYF	TGTGCCAGCAGTCCGGGGCTGAGCTCCTACGAGCAGTACTTC
TRBV4-3	16	TRBJ1-2	NA	NA	CASSQDRDIRAWGYTF	TGCGCCAGCAGCCAAGATCGGGACATCCGGGCGTGGGGCTACACCTTC
TRBV12-3/TRBV12-4	16	TRBJ2-3	NA	TRBD1	CASTHSGQPNTDTQYF	TGTGCCAGCACGCACTCGGGACAGCCAAACACAGATACGCAGTATTTT
TRBV7-9	14	TRBJ2-7	NA	NA	CASSPSAGPYEQYF	TGTGCCAGCAGCCCCTCGGCGGGTCCCTACGAGCAGTACTTC
TRBV6-2/TRBV6-3	15	TRBJ2-1	NA	TRBD2	CASSYSIGRPNEQFF	TGTGCCAGCAGTTACTCCATCGGGAGGCCCAATGAGCAGTTCTTC
TRBV4-3	15	TRBJ2-7	NA	TRBD2	CASSEESGRDNEQYF	TGCGCCAGCAGCGAAGAGAGCGGGAGGGACAATGAGCAGTACTTC
TRBV15	14	TRBJ1-2	NA	NA	CATSEGGEHYGYTF	TGTGCCACCAGCGAGGGGGGGGAACACTATGGCTACACCTTC
TRBV29-1	12	TRBJ1-1	NA	NA	CSVMSLNTEAFF	TGCAGCGTTATGAGCTTGAACACTGAAGCTTTCTTT
TRBV27	15	TRBJ1-5	once	NA	CASSSTGSPMDPQHF	TGTGCCAGCAGTTCGACCGGGTCCCCAATGGATCCCCAGCATTTT
TRBV18	16	TRBJ2-3	once	NA	CASSPGEIMYTDTQYF	TGTGCCAGCTCACCAGGGGAAATCATGTACACAGATACGCAGTATTTT
TRBV29-1	14	TRBJ2-3	NA	TRBD2	CSSRGGRGTDTQYF	TGCAGCTCCAGGGGCGGGAGGGGTACAGATACGCAGTATTTT
TRBV7-6	17	TRBJ2-5	once	NA	CASSFLGVTRSQETQYF	TGTGCCAGCAGCTTTTTAGGGGTAACGAGATCCCAAGAGACCCAGTACTTC
TRBV5-4	12	TRBJ2-3	few	NA	CASTGTTDTQYF	TGTGCCAGCACCGGGACCACAGATACGCAGTATTTT
TRBV25-1	14	TRBJ1-5	NA	NA	CASSAQGRDQPQHF	TGTGCCAGCAGTGCGCAAGGCAGAGATCAGCCCCAGCATTTT
TRBV29-1	14	TRBJ2-1	NA	NA	CSVGGSRYGFEQFF	TGCAGCGTTGGTGGTAGTCGATATGGGTTTGAGCAGTTCTTC
TRBV10-3	13	TRBJ2-7	NA	TRBD1	CAIMGQGDWEQYF	TGTGCCATCATGGGACAGGGGGACTGGGAGCAGTACTTC
TRBV2	13	TRBJ1-1	NA	NA	CASGGGPNTEAFF	TGTGCCAGCGGCGGGGGACCCAACACTGAAGCTTTCTTT
TRBV5-6	14	TRBJ2-1	NA	NA	CASSPQGDYNEQFF	TGTGCCAGCAGCCCTCAGGGAGACTACAATGAGCAGTTCTTC
TRBV7-9	14	TRBJ2-7	NA	NA	CASSLLVPPYEQYF	TGTGCCAGCAGCTTATTGGTACCGCCATACGAGCAGTACTTC
TRBV30	14	TRBJ1-5	NA	TRBD1	CAWAYRGGNQPQHF	TGTGCCTGGGCGTACAGGGGAGGCAATCAGCCCCAGCATTTT
TRBV28	12	TRBJ2-7	NA	NA	CASTPGTYEQYF	TGTGCCAGCACCCCCGGGACCTACGAGCAGTACTTC
TRBV4-2	16	TRBJ1-2	NA	TRBD1	CASSQAPRQGNYGYTF	TGTGCCAGCAGCCAAGCCCCTCGACAGGGCAACTATGGCTACACCTTC
TRBV5-1	16	TRBJ1-2	NA	TRBD1	CASSPGQGILNYGYTF	TGCGCCAGCAGCCCCGGACAGGGCATCCTTAACTATGGCTACACCTTC
TRBV12-3/TRBV12-4	11	TRBJ2-1	few	NA	CASSLANEQFF	TGTGCCAGCAGTTTAGCGAATGAGCAGTTCTTC
TRBV4-1	14	TRBJ2-7	few	NA	CASSQGRQTYEQYF	TGCGCCAGCAGCCAAGGGAGGCAAACCTACGAGCAGTACTTC
TRBV29-1	12	TRBJ2-1	NA	NA	CSVLGLRNEQFF	TGCAGCGTTTTGGGACTCCGCAATGAGCAGTTCTTC
TRBV20-1	15	TRBJ2-3	NA	TRBD2	CSARALAEETDTQYF	TGCAGTGCTAGAGCCCTAGCGGAAGAAACAGATACGCAGTATTTT
TRBV5-6	15	TRBJ1-1	NA	TRBD1	CASSPPFGTVDEAFF	TGTGCCAGCAGCCCCCCGTTCGGGACAGTTGATGAAGCTTTCTTT
TRBV30	11	TRBJ1-3	NA	NA	CAWSYGNTIYF	TGTGCCTGGAGTTATGGAAACACCATATATTTT
TRBV29-1	17	TRBJ2-3	once	TRBD2	CSVRGLAGSISTDTQYF	TGCAGCGTGAGAGGACTAGCGGGATCGATCAGCACAGATACGCAGTATTTT
TRBV15	15	TRBJ2-4	once	TRBD2	CATSSLTSGSSIQYF	TGTGCCACCAGCAGCCTGACTAGCGGTTCGAGCATTCAGTACTTC
TRBV4-1	15	TRBJ2-7	NA	TRBD2	CASSQLIAGVDEQYF	TGCGCCAGCAGCCAATTAATAGCGGGAGTCGACGAGCAGTACTTC